This T cell receptor (beta chain) originates from a study of long-term antiretroviral therapy in people with HIV (dated by TCRdb to 2022 to 2024). For context, the study as a whole: Collection of the earliest samples took place about a decade ahead of the 2015 WHO recommendation for immediate ART, at a time when ART was typically delayed until CD4 counts fell. A total of 150 to 200 cryopreserved PBMC samples were contributed to the cohort by 30 adults with confirmed HIV infection, with samples collected serially over a mean of around 6 years (range 1-12). No cross-contamination during QIAcube processing was shown when test extractions of a monoclonal T-cell line were performed alongside fewer than 35 polyclonal samples. Among the approximately 30 participants with HIV, around ten were female. A retrospective serial study tested whether ART initiation and durable HIV suppression were associated with changes in peripheral blood TRB repertoire composition and diversity.

Inclusion was restricted to participants for whom at least one PBMC sample before ART initiation and at least two post-ART samples were available. All participants with HIV were treated in the United States of America. Cryopreserved samples of about 1-10 million PBMC were thawed and washed before DNA extraction. At the time of the earliest PBMC sample, participants with HIV were aged between roughly 20 and 55 years. Each participant contributed PBMC samples from 1-4 timepoints before ART initiation and 2-8 timepoints after ART initiation, with a median of 7 samples. Serial HIV viral load, CD4+ T-cell count, ART history and demographic data were obtained for every participant. Using a Qiagen kit on a QIAcube, genomic DNA was extracted from unsorted PBMC, with samples processed in batches of 12. Results and caveats for the whole study, not just this receptor: No data were available on ART adherence, viral resistance or therapy changes, limiting inferences about post-ART repertoire changes. Samples dated from about 2003 to 2018, and the ART regimens used may be less effective than current ones. Owing to limited PBMC availability, only the TCR beta chain was sequenced, without alpha chain pairing. ART initiation was associated with a significant increase in TRB diversity, but diversity stayed significantly below transplant donor controls even after long-term ART. Compared with controls, HIV repertoires had narrower CDR3 length ranges, and the network structure pointed to an antigen-experienced repertoire that shifted only slightly toward naive after ART. Unsorted PBMC were profiled instead of sorted CD4+ and CD8+ T cells because pre-ART samples had limited cell numbers. Expanded TRB clones identified before ART initiation dominated the repertoire across all time points, though the dominance fluctuated and decreased in many PLHIV after ART.

Sequencing of the TRB variable region was done with the immunoSEQ hsTCRB v3.0 assay at survey level resolution. The target sequencing depth for TRB was 40,000-50,000 T-cell genomes per sample. Pooled TRB libraries were sequenced on an Illumina MiSeq with a v3 150-cycle kit. In the authors' own workflow: Repertoire analysis ran in R within a reproducible Nextflow workflow covering QC, data transformation and analysis. Custom analyses were implemented in LymphoSeq2, an R package for AIRR-Seq data exploration. A few samples that produced fewer than 5000 total TRB sequences were removed, so some 180 HIV repertoires were analyzed. Among the approximately 190 HIV repertoires that were kept, around 59 were collected before ART initiation and more than 120 were collected after ART initiation. Repertoires were downsampled to 5000 TRB nucleotide sequences, and summary statistics were averaged over 100 downsampling iterations. Only TRB sequences with CDR3 regions of at least seven amino acids were retained for analysis. Diversity was measured with a Shannon entropy-derived clonality score and the Gini coefficient. In the repertoire networks, any two of the top 5000 CDR3 amino acid sequences were linked whenever the two sequences differed by an edit distance of one. Antigen specificity groups and MHC restriction were predicted for TRB CDR3 amino acid sequences with GLIPH2. CDR3 amino acid sequences were matched against VDJdb and McPAS-TCR to flag known CMV, EBV, HIV or tissue antigen associations. Pre-ART, post-ART and control groups were compared with Wilcoxon signed-rank tests and Holm-Bonferroni correction. As stored in TCRdb, this immuneACCESS dataset retains in-frame rearrangements with V and J assigned. A fraction of the clones does not appear; measured against another copy, unresolved V genes explain less than half of the discrepancy, and the remainder lacks a known reason. The V and J calls and clone size were taken over from that table, and D and trimming were inferred from the DNA. The sample table shows tens of thousands of clones, and around 81% are seen once. Together, the top ten hold less than 9.5% of the sample.

The cysteine opens and the phenylalanine closes a CDR3 of 13 amino acids. Only the CDR3 DNA is retained, 39 bases long and in frame from the first base. In regard to this clone: Its antigen remains undetermined. The sample holds no much larger clone one base away, and base qualities are not on file.

The sequence derives from a man under 40 with HIV. Recombination connected TRBV12-2 to TRBJ1-2; TRBD1 was called by the table and not checked on the DNA. TRBV12-2 is assigned pseudogene status. Sequenced here: unsorted PBMCs, sampled 1.5 years after starting antiretroviral therapy. The sequence in DNA is TGTGCAGGCGACAGGGACTGCGATCGGGGCTACACCTTC. The translation is CAGDRDCDRGYTF.